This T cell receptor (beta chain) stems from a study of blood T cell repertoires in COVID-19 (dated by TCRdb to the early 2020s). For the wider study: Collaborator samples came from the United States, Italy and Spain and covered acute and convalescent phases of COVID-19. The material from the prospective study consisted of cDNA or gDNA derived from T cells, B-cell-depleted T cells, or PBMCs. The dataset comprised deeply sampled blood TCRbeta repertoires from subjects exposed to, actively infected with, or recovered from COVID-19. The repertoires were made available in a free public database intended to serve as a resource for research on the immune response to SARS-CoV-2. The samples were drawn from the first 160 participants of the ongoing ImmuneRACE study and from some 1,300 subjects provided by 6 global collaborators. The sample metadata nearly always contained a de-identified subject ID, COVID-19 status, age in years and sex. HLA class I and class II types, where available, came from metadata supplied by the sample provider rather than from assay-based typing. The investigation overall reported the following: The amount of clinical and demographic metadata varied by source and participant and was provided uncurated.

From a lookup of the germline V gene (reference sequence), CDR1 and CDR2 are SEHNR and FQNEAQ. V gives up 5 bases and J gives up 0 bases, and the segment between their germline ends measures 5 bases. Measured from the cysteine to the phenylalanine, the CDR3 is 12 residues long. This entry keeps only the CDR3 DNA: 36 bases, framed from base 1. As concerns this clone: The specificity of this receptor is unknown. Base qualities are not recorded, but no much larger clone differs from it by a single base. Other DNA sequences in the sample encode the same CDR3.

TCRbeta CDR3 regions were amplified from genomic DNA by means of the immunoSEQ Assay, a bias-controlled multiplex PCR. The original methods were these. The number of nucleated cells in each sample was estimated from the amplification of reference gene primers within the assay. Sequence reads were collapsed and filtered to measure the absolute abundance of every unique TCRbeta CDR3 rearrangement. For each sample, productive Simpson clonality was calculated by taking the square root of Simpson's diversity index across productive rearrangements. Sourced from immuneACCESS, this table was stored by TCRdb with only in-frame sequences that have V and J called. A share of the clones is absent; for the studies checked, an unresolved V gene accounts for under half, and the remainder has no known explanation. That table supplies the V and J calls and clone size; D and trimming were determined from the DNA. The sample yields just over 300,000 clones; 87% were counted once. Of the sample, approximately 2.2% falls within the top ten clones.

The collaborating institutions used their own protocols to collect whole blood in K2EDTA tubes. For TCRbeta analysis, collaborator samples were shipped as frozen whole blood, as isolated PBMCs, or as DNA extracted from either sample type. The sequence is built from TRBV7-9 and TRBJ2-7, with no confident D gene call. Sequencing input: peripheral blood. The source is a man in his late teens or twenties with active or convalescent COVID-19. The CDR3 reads CASSPSSYEQYF. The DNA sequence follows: TGTGCCAGCAGCCCGAGCTCCTACGAGCAGTACTTC.